The rows below give T cell receptor beta chains drawn from one sample of a study of T cells in Graves' hyperthyroidism and ophthalmopathy. TCRdb re-called the multiplex PCR reads with MiXCR, one entry per CDR3 protein. Of hundreds of thousands of distinct CDR3 sequences detected, about 14% appear once; the ten largest clones hold about a tenth. The sequencing sample was made of blood. The receptors here all came from a woman aged 18-29 years with Graves' hyperthyroidism. Both conserved end residues are part of each CDR3. The D gene is left open where the match is weak. Rows give clone size only sometimes, using once, few, many, or a class for an expanded clone.

v_gene	j_gene	d_gene	abundance	CDR3nt	CDR3aa
TRBV2	TRBJ2-1	TRBD2	NA	TGTGCCAGCAGTAGGGAGCGGGAATGGACCACGGGGTTCTTC	CASSREREWTTGFF
TRBV20-1	TRBJ1-2	NA	NA	TGCAGTGCTAGCCCCCCACAGGTGAACTATGGCTACACCTTC	CSASPPQVNYGYTF
TRBV2	TRBJ2-5	NA	many	TGTGCCAGCAGTGAGGGGGTAGGGGAGACCCAGTACTTC	CASSEGVGETQYF
TRBV29-1	TRBJ2-3	NA	many	TGCAGCGTGGGGCGGACTACTACAGATACGCAGTATTTT	CSVGRTTTDTQYF
TRBV10-3	TRBJ2-2	TRBD2	NA	TGTGCCACCAGGATAGCGGGAGAGTCCGGGGAGCTGTTTTTT	CATRIAGESGELFF
TRBV4-1	TRBJ1-1	NA	NA	TGCGCCAGCAGCCAACCGACAGGTGGAGGGATGAACACTGAAGCTTTCTTT	CASSQPTGGGMNTEAFF
TRBV5-4	TRBJ2-3	NA	NA	TGTGCCAGCGGCCTGTCCACAGATACGCAGTATTTT	CASGLSTDTQYF
TRBV12-3/TRBV12-4	TRBJ1-1	NA	many	TGTGCCAGCAGCACCGGGCCTTCGAACACTGAAGCTTTCTTT	CASSTGPSNTEAFF
TRBV20-1	TRBJ2-1	NA	few	TGCAGTGCTAGCGAGGGGGGCCTTTACAATGAGCAGTTCTTC	CSASEGGLYNEQFF
TRBV20-1	TRBJ1-5	NA	many	TGCAGTGCTTTACACCGTAATAGCAATCAGCCCCAGCATTTT	CSALHRNSNQPQHF
TRBV6-2/TRBV6-3	TRBJ1-5	NA	few	TGTGCCAGCAGTTACCCATACCGGGGCCAGCCCCAGCATTTT	CASSYPYRGQPQHF
TRBV9	TRBJ1-2	NA	many	TGTGCCAGCAGCGTAGGAGGCGATGGCTACACCTTC	CASSVGGDGYTF
TRBV7-2	TRBJ2-7	NA	few	TGTGCCAGCAGCTCGGGGTCCGCAGGTGTCTACGAGCAGTACTTC	CASSSGSAGVYEQYF
TRBV6-1	TRBJ1-3	NA	many	TGTGCCAGCAGCCACCTATTCTCTGGAAACACCATATATTTT	CASSHLFSGNTIYF
TRBV30	TRBJ1-3	NA	few	TGTGCCTGGAGTCTGGGACTGATCTCTGGAAACACCATATATTTT	CAWSLGLISGNTIYF
TRBV11-2	TRBJ2-7	NA	many	TGTGCCAGCAGGGCCGGGACTTACTACGAGCAGTACTTC	CASRAGTYYEQYF
TRBV12-3/TRBV12-4	TRBJ2-1	TRBD2	many	TGTGCCAGCAGTTCCAGACTAGCGGGATTGAGTGAGCAGTTCTTC	CASSSRLAGLSEQFF
TRBV3-1	TRBJ2-5	NA	many	TGTGCCAGCAGCCAACGGGGGACCAGGCAAGAGACCCAGTACTTC	CASSQRGTRQETQYF